This entry concerns a single TCR beta chain. The antigen remains undetermined. The data are from a study of blood T cells in healthy people across ages. Overall study results and limits: Without sorted subsets, naive and antigen-experienced compartments could not be conclusively compared. As age increased, TCR beta diversity per million T cells fell in a roughly linear fashion.

Through a sample-barcoded 5' primer and a J-beta primer mix, a second PCR was run for roughly 7 to 11 cycles. Each TCR beta cDNA got a 12-nucleotide random molecular identifier. TCRdb processed the 5' RACE reads anew with MiXCR; each CDR3 protein has one entry. The profile shows around 500,000 distinct CDR3 sequences, less than 60% of them singletons. The clonotype was recovered from a man of 80 years or more in good health. The sample comprised blood.

CDR3 amino acids: CATQDTGGAGRETQYF. The CDR3 DNA sequence: TGTGCCACCCAGGATACAGGGGGCGCCGGGAGAGAGACCCAGTACTTC. The chain carries TRBV28 and TRBJ2-4, with 9 bases identical to TRBD1. Judging by the DNA end, TRBJ2-5 fits better; the J call may be wrong. This CDR3 has 16 residues. CDR1 is MDHEN, CDR2 SYDVKM, per germline.